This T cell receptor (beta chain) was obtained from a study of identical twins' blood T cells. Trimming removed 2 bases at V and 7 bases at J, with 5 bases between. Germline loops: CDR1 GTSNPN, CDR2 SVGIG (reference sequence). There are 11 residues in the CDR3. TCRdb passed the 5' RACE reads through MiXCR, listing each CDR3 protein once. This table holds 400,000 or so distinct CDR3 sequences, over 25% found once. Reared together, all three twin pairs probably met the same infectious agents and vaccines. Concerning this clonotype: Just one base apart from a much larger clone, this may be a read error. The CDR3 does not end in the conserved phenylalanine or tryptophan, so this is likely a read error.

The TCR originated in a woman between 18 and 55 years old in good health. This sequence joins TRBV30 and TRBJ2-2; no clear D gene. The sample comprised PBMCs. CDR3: CAWSTGGELFS. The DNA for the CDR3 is TGTGCCTGGAGTACCGGCGGGGAGCTGTTTTCT.